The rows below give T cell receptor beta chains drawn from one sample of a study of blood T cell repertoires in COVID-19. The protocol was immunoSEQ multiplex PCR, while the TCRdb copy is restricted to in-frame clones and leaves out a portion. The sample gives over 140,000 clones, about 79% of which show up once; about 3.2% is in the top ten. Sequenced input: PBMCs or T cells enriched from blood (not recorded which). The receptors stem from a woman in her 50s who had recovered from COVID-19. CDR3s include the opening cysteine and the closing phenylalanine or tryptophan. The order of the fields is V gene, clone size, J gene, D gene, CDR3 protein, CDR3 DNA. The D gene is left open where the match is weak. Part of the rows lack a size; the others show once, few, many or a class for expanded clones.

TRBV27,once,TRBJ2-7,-,CASKFEGAASYEQYF,TGTGCCAGCAAGTTTGAGGGTGCCGCCTCCTACGAGCAGTACTTC
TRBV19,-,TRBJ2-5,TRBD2,CASTPRASGFQETQYF,TGTGCCTCAACCCCCCGAGCTAGCGGGTTCCAAGAGACCCAGTACTTC
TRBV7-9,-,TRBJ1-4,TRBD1,CASSYRGHGATNEKLFF,TGTGCCAGCAGCTACAGGGGGCACGGGGCAACTAATGAAAAACTGTTTTTT
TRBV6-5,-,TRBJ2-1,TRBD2,CASNPTSGGYNEQFF,TGTGCCAGCAACCCGACTAGCGGAGGCTACAATGAGCAGTTCTTC
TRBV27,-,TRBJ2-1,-,CASSLLGVSYNEQFF,TGTGCCAGCAGTTTATTAGGGGTTTCCTACAATGAGCAGTTCTTC
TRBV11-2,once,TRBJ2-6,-,CASSFRGNGANVLTF,TGTGCCAGCAGCTTCAGGGGAAATGGGGCCAACGTCCTGACTTTC
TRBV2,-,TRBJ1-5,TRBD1,CASRPLREGANNQPQHF,TGTGCCAGCAGACCCCTGAGAGAGGGGGCGAACAATCAGCCCCAGCATTTT
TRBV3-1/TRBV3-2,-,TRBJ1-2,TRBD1,CASSQAGRTGPEGYTF,TGTGCCAGCAGCCAAGCCGGGCGGACAGGGCCGGAGGGCTACACCTTC
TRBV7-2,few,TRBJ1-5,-,CASSTQGPQPQHF,TGTGCCAGCAGCACTCAGGGGCCCCAGCCCCAGCATTTT
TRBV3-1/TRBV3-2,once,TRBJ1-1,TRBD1,CASSQDRDRGLGAFF,TGTGCCAGCAGCCAAGACCGGGACAGGGGGCTTGGGGCTTTCTTT
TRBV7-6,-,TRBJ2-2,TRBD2,CASSHEAGGSAWGTGELFF,TGTGCCAGCAGCCACGAGGCAGGCGGGAGCGCCTGGGGCACCGGGGAGCTGTTTTTT
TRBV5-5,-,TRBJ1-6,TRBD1,CASSPGTGASPLHF,TGTGCCAGCAGCCCCGGGACAGGGGCTTCACCCCTCCACTTT
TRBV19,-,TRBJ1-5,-,CASSIQGLQPQHF,TGTGCCAGTAGTATCCAGGGGCTGCAGCCCCAGCATTTT
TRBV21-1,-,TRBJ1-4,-,CASSTVIEGNEKLFF,TGTGCCAGCAGCACCGTGATCGAGGGAAATGAAAAACTGTTTTTT
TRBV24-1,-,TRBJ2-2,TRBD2,CATSLAGGSGELFF,TGTGCCACTTCACTAGCGGGGGGCTCCGGGGAGCTGTTTTTT
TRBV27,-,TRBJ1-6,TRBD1,CASSSGQGREALHF,TGTGCCAGCAGTTCGGGACAGGGGAGAGAGGCCCTCCACTTT
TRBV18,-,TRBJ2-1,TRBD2,CASSQRTSGGDGAHNEQFF,TGTGCCAGCTCACAGCGGACTAGCGGGGGGGACGGAGCTCACAATGAGCAGTTCTTC
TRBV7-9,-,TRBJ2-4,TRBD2,CASSSSGGKNIQYF,TGTGCCAGCAGCTCTAGCGGTGGCAAAAACATTCAGTACTTC
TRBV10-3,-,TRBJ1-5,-,CAISEGGLGNQPQHF,TGTGCCATCAGTGAGGGCGGTCTGGGCAATCAGCCCCAGCATTTT
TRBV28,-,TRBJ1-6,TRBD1,CASSPGTGYNSPLHF,TGTGCCAGCAGCCCCGGGACAGGGTATAATTCACCCCTCCACTTT
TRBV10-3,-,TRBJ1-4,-,CAISERQGQGEKLFF,TGTGCCATCAGTGAGAGGCAGGGGCAGGGTGAAAAACTGTTTTTT
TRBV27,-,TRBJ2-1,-,CASSFRRDGNEQFF,TGTGCCAGCAGTTTTAGGAGGGACGGCAATGAGCAGTTCTTC
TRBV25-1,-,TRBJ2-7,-,CASSSRGAYEQYF,TGTGCCAGCAGTTCCAGGGGGGCGTACGAGCAGTACTTC
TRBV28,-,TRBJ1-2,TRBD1,CASSTPTGHDYGYTF,TGTGCCAGCAGTACCCCGACAGGGCACGACTATGGCTACACCTTC
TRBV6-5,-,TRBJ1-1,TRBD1,CASSPGQGATEAFF,TGTGCCAGCAGTCCCGGACAGGGTGCCACTGAAGCTTTCTTT
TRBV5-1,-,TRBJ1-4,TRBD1,CASSRTEGASEKLFF,TGCGCCAGCAGCAGGACGGAGGGGGCCAGTGAAAAACTGTTTTTT
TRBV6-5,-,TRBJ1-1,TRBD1,CASSYGQGMNTEAFF,TGTGCCAGCAGTTACGGACAGGGGATGAACACTGAAGCTTTCTTT
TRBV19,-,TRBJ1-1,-,CASRGGSTFTEAFF,TGTGCCAGTAGAGGCGGCAGTACCTTCACTGAAGCTTTCTTT
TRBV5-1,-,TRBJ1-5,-,CASSLDRGNQPQHF,TGCGCCAGCAGCTTGGACAGGGGCAATCAGCCCCAGCATTTT